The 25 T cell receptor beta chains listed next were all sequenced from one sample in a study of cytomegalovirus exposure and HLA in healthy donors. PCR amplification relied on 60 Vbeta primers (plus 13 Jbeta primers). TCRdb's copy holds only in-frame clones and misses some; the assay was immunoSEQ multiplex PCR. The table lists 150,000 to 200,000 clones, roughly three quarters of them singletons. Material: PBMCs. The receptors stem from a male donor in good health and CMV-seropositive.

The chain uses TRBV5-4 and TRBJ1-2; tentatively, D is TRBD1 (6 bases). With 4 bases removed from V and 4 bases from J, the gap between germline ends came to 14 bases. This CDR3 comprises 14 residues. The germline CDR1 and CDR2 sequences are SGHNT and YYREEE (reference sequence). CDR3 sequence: CASSLRGYGYGYTF. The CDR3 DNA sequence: TGTGCCAGCAGCCTCAGGGGATACGGCTATGGCTACACCTTC.

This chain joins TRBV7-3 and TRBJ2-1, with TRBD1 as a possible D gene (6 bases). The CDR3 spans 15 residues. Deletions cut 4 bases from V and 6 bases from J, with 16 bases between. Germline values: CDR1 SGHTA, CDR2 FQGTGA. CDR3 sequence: CASSSSALGGNEQFF. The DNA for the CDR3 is TGTGCCAGCAGCTCCTCCGCACTAGGGGGCAATGAGCAGTTCTTC.

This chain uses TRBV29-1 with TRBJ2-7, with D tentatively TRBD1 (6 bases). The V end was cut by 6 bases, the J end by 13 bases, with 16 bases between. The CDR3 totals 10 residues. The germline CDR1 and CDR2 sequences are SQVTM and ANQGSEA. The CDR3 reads CSVYLGQTYF. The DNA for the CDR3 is TGCAGCGTGTACCTTGGACAGACCTACTTC.

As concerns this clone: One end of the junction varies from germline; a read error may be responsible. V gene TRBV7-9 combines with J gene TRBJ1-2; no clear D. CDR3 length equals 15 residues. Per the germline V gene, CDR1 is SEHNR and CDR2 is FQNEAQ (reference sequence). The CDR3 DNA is TGTTCCAGCAGCTTAGCGGTCGAGATTAACTATGGCTACACCTTC. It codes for CSSSLAVEINYGYTF.

The CDR3 DNA reads TGCGCCAGCAGCTTGGCGACTAGCGGGGGAGTATACAATGAGCAGTTCTTC. Encoded protein: CASSLATSGGVYNEQFF. The chain recombines TRBV5-1 with TRBJ2-1; 12 bases match TRBD2. The V segment lost 0 bases and the J segment 4 bases; nucleotides outside the gene matches: 5. Germline CDR1 reads SGHRS; CDR2 reads YFSETQ. The CDR3 extends over 17 amino acids.

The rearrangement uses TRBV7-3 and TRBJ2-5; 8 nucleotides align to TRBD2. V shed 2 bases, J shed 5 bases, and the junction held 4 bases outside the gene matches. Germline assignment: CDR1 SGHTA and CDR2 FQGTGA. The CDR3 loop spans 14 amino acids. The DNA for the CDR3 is TGTGCCAGCAGCTTAGCGGGGGGAGGGGAGACCCAGTACTTC. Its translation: CASSLAGGGETQYF.

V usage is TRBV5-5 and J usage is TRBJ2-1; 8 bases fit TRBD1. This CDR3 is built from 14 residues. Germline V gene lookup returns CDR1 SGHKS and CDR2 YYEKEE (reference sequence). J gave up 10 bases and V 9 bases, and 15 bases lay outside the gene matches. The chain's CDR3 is CANRRDRWFGEQFF. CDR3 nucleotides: TGTGCCAACAGGAGGGACAGGTGGTTCGGAGAGCAGTTCTTC.

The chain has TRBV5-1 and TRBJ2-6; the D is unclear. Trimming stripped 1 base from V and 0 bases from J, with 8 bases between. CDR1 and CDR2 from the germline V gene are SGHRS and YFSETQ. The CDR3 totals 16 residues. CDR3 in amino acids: CASSLTVSSGANVLTF. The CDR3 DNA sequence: TGCGCCAGCAGCTTGACAGTTAGCTCTGGGGCCAACGTCCTGACTTTC.

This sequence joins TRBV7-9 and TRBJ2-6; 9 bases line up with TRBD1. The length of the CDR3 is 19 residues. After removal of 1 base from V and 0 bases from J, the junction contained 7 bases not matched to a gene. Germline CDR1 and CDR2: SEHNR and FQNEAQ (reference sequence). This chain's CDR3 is CASSLEGQGSSSGANVLTF. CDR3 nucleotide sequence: TGTGCCAGCAGCTTAGAGGGACAGGGTAGCAGCTCTGGGGCCAACGTCCTGACTTTC.

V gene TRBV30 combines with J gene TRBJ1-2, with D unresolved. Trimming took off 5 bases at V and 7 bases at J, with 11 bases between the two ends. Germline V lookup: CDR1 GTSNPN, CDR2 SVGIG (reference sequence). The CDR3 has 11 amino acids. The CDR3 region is CAWAVGAGYTF. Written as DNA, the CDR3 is TGTGCCTGGGCCGTCGGAGCTGGCTACACCTTC.

CDR3 region: CAITGLPEATDTQYF. The CDR3 DNA reads TGTGCCATCACCGGACTTCCCGAGGCGACAGATACGCAGTATTTT. J is TRBJ2-3 and V is TRBV10-3; the D gene is possibly TRBD2 (5 bases). The germline V gene encodes CDR1 ENHRY and CDR2 SYGVKD. V was clipped by 7 bases and J by 3 bases, with 17 bases between them. CDR3 size: 15 residues.

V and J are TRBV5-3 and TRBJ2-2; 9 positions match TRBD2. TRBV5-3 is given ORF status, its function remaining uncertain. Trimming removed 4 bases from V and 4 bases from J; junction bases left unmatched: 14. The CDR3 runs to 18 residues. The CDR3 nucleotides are TGTGCCAGAAGCGGGGCATCAGCGGGGGGAACTCTCACCGGGGAGCTGTTTTTT. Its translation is CARSGASAGGTLTGELFF.

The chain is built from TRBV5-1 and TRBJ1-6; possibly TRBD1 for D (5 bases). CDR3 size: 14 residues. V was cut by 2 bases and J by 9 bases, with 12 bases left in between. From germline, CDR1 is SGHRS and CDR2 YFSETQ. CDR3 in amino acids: CASSLQESGSPLHF. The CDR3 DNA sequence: TGCGCCAGCAGCTTACAGGAATCTGGTTCACCCCTCCACTTT.

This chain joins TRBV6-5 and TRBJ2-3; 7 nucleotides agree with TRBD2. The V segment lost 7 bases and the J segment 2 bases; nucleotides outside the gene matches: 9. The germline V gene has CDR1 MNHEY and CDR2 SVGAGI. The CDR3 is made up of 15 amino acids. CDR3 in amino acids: CASTRSTSNTDTQYF. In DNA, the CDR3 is TGTGCCAGCACTCGATCGACTAGCAACACAGATACGCAGTATTTT.

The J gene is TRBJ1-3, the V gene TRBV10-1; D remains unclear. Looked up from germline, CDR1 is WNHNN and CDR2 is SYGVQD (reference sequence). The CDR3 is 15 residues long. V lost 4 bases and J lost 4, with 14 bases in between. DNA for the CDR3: TGCGCCAGCAGTGTACCAGGACTTCGCGGAAACACCATATATTTT. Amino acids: CASSVPGLRGNTIYF.

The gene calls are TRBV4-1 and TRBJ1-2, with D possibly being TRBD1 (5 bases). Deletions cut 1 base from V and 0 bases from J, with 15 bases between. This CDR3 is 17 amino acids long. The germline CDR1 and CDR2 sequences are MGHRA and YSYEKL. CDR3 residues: CASSQARVGGANYGYTF. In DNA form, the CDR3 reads TGCGCCAGCAGCCAAGCTCGAGTCGGGGGGGCTAACTATGGCTACACCTTC.

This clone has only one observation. For the CDR3, the DNA is TGTGCCAGCAATACAGGTGGCTACACCTTC. Its protein product is CASNTGGYTF. The gene calls are TRBV6-1 and TRBJ1-2; D might be TRBD1 (5 bases). Trimming left V 7 bases short and J 7 bases short, with 7 bases between. This CDR3 is 10 amino acids long. The germline gives CDR1 MNHNS, CDR2 SASEGT.

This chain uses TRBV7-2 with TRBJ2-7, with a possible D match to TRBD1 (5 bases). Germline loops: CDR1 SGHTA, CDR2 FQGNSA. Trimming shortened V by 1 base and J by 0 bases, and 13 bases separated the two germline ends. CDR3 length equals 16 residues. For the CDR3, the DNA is TGTGCCAGCAGCTTAGGAACGACAGCGACCTCCTACGAGCAGTACTTC. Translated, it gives CASSLGTTATSYEQYF.

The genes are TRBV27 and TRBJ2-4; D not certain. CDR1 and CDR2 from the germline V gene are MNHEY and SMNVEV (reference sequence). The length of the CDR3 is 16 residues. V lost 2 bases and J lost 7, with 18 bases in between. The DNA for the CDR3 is TGTGCCAGCAGTTTAAGAACTGGGCCACCTTTGAACATTCAGTACTTC. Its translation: CASSLRTGPPLNIQYF.

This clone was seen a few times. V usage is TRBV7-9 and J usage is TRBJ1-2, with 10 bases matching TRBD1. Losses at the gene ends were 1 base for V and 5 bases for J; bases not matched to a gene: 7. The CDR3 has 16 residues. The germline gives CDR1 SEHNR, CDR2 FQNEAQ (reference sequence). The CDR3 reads CASSLVGGTGVYGYTF. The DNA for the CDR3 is TGTGCCAGCAGCTTAGTGGGCGGGACAGGGGTTTATGGCTACACCTTC.

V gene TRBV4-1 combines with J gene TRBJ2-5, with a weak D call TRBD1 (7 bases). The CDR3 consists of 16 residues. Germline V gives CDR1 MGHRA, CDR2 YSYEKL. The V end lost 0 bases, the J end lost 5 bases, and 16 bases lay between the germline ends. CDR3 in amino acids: CASSQDAGGLSETQYF. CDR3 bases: TGCGCCAGCAGCCAAGATGCAGGGGGGCTTTCGGAGACCCAGTACTTC.

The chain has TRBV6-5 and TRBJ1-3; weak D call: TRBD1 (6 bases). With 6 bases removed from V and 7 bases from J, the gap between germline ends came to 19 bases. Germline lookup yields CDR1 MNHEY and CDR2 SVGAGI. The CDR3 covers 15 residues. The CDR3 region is CASSKTGLVGNTIYF. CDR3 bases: TGTGCCAGCAGCAAGACAGGACTGGTAGGGAACACCATATATTTT.

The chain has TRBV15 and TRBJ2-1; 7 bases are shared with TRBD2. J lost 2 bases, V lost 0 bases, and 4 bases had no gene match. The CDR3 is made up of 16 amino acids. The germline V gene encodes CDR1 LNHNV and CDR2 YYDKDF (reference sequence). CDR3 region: CATSRDLGGAYNEQFF. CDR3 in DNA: TGTGCCACCAGCAGAGATCTGGGGGGGGCCTACAATGAGCAGTTCTTC.

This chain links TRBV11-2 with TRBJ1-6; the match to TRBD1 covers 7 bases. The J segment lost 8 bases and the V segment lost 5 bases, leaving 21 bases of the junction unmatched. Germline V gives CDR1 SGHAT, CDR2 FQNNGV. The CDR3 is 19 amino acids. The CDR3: CASSRDRDSPYPFHSPLHF. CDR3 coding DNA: TGTGCCAGCAGCCGCGACAGGGACTCGCCATACCCGTTTCATTCACCCCTCCACTTT.

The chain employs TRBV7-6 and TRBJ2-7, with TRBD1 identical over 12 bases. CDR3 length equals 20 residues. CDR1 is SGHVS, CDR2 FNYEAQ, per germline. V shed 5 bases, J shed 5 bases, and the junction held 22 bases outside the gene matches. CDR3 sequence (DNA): TGTGCCAGCAGCCTAATGCCCCCAAGAGGATTGGGACAGGGGGCCCACGAGCAGTACTTC. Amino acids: CASSLMPPRGLGQGAHEQYF.